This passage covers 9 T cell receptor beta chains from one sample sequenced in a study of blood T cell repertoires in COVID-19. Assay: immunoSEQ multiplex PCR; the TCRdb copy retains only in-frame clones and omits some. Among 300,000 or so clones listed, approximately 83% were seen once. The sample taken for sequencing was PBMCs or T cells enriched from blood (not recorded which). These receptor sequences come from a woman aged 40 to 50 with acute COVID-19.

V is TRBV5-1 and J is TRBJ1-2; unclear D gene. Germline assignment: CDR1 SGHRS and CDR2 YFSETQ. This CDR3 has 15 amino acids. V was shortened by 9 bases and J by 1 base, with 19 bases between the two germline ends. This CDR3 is CAKTLFADHNYGYTF. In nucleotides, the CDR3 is TGCGCCAAAACCCTATTTGCGGATCATAACTATGGCTACACCTTC.

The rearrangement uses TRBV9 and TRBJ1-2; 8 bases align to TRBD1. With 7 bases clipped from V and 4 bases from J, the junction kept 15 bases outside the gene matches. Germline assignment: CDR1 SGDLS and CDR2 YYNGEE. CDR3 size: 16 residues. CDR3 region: CASSTLDRGFGYGYTF. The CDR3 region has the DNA TGTGCCAGCTCGACGCTCGACAGGGGTTTCGGCTATGGCTACACCTTC.

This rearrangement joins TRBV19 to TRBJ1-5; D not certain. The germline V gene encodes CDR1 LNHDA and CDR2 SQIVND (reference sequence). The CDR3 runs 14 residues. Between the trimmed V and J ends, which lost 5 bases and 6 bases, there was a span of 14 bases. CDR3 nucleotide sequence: TGTGCCAGTAGTCTCCGACCGGGTGGTCAGCCCCAGCATTTT. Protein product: CASSLRPGGQPQHF.

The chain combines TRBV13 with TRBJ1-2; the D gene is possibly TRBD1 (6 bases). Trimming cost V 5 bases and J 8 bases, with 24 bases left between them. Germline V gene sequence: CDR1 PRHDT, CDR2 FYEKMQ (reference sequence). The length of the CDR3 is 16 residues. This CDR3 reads CASSRPVTGPMLGYTF. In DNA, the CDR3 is TGTGCCAGCAGCCGACCAGTGACAGGCCCGATGTTAGGCTACACCTTC.

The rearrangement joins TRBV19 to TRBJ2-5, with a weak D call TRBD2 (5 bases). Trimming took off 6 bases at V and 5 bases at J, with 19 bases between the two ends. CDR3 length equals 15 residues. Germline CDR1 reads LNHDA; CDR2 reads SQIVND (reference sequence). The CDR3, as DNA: TGTGCCAGTAGCCACCGGACTCCAACCCCGGAGACCCAGTACTTC. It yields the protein CASSHRTPTPETQYF.

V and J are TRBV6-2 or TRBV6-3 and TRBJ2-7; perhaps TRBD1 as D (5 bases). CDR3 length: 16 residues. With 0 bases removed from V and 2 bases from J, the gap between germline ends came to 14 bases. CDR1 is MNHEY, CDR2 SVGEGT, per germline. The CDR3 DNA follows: TGTGCCAGCAGTTACTCGGATAGGGGTTACCCCTACGAGCAGTACTTC. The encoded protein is CASSYSDRGYPYEQYF.

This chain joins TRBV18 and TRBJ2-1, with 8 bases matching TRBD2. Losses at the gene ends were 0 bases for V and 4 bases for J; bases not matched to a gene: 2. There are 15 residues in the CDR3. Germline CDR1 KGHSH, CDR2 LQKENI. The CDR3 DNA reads TGTGCCAGCTCACCACCGGGACTAGAGTACAATGAGCAGTTCTTC. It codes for CASSPPGLEYNEQFF.

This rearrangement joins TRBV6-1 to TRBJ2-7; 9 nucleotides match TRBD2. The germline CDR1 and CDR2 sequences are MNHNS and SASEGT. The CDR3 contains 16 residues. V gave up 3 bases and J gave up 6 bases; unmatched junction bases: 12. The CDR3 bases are TGTGCCAGCAGTGATGTTGTAGGCGGGGGGGCCGTCGAGCAGTACTTC. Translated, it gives CASSDVVGGGAVEQYF.

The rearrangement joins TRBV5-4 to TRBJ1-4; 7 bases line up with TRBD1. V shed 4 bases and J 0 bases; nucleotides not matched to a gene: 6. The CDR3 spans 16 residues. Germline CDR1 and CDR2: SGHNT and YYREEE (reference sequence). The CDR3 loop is CASSREQGPTNEKLFF. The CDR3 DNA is TGTGCCAGCAGCAGGGAACAGGGGCCAACTAATGAAAAACTGTTTTTT. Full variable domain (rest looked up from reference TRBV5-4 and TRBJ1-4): ETGVTQSPTHLIKTRGQQVTLRCSSQSGHNTVSWYQQALGQGPQFIFQYYREEENGRGNFPPRFSGLQFPNYSSELNVNALELDDSALYLCASSREQGPTNEKLFFGSGTQLSVL.